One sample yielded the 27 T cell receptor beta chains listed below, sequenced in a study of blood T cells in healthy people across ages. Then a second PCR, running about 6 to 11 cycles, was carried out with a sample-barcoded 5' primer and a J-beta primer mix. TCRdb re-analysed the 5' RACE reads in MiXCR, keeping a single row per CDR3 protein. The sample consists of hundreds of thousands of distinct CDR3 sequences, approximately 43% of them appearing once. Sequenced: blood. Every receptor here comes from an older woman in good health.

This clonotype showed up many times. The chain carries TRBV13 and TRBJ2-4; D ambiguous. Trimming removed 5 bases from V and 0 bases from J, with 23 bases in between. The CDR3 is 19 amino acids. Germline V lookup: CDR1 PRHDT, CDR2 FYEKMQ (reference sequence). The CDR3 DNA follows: TGTGCCAGCAGCCCTCACCCCGCCGGGTCAAACCTAGCCAAAAACATTCAGTACTTC. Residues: CASSPHPAGSNLAKNIQYF.

The CDR3 loop reads CSVRWGADTQYF. CDR3 sequence (DNA): TGCAGTGTTAGGTGGGGGGCAGATACGCAGTATTTT. The V and J genes are TRBV20-1 and TRBJ2-3, with D perhaps TRBD2 (6 bases). The V and J ends lost 7 bases and 4 bases respectively, with 12 bases between them. The CDR3 extends over 12 amino acids. The germline gives CDR1 DFQATT, CDR2 SNEGSKA (reference sequence).

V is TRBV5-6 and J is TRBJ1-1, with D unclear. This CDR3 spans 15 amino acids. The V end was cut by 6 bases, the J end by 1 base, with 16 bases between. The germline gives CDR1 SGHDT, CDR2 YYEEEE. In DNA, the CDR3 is TGTGCCAGCAATGCCGCCCAGCTTAAGAACACTGAAGCTTTCTTT. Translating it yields CASNAAQLKNTEAFF.

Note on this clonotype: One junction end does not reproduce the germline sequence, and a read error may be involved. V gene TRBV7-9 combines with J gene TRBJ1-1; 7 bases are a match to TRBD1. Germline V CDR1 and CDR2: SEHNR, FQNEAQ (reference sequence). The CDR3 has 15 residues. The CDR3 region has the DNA TGTGTCAGCAGCTCTTTCGGACAGGCTGGCACTGAAGCTTTCTTT. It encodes CVSSSFGQAGTEAFF.

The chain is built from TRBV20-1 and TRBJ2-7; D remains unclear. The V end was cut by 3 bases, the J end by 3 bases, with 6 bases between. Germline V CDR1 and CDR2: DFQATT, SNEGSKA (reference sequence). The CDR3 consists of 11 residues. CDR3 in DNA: TGCAGTGCTAGCGTGGTCTACGAGCAGTACTTC. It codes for CSASVVYEQYF.

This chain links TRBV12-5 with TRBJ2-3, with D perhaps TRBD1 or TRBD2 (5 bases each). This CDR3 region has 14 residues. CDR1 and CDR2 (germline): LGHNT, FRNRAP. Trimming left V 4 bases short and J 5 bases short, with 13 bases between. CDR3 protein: CASGYRDLVDTQYF. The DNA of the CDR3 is TGTGCTAGTGGTTATCGGGACCTTGTAGATACGCAGTATTTT. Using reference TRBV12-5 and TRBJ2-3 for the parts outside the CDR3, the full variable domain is DARVTQTPRHKVTEMGQEVTMRCQPILGHNTVFWYRQTMMQGLELLAYFRNRAPLDDSGMPKDRFSAEMPDATLATLKIQPSEPRDSAVYFCASGYRDLVDTQYFGPGTRLTVL.

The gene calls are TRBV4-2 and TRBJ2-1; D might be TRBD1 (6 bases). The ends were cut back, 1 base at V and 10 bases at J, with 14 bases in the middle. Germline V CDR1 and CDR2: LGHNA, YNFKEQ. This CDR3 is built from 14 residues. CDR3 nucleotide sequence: TGTGCCAGCAGCCAAGGAGACAGGACCACGGAGCAGTTCTTC. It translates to CASSQGDRTTEQFF.

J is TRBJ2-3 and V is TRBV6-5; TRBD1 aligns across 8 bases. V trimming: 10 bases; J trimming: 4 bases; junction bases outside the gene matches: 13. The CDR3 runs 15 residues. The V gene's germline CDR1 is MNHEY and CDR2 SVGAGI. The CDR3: CATSVGRGQSDTQYF. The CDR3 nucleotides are TGTGCCACCTCCGTGGGCAGGGGGCAGTCAGATACGCAGTATTTT.

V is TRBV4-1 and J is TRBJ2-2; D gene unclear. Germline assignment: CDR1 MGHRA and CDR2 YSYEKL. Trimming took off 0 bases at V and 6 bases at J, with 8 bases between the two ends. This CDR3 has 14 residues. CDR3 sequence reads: CASSQDDVAGELFF. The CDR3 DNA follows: TGCGCCAGCAGCCAAGATGACGTTGCCGGGGAGCTGTTTTTT.

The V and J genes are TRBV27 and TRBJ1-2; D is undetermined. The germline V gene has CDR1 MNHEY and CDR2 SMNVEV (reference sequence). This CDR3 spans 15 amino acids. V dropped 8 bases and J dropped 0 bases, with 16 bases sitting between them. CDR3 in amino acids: CASGGTRLTNYGYTF. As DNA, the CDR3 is TGTGCCAGCGGTGGAACCAGACTAACTAACTATGGCTACACCTTC.

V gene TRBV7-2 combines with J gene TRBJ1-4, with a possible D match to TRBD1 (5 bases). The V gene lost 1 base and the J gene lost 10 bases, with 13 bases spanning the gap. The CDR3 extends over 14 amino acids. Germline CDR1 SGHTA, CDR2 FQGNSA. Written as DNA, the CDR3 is TGTGCCAGCAGCTTAGTACAGGTTGGGGGAAAACTGTTTTTT. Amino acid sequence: CASSLVQVGGKLFF.

The CDR3 DNA reads as TGCAGCGTACAAGACACCGGGGAGCTGTTTTTT. Translating gives CSVQDTGELFF. The V and J genes are TRBV29-1 and TRBJ2-2, with unresolved D. The CDR3 is 11 residues long. V lost 6 bases, J lost 3 bases, and 5 bases lay in between. From germline, CDR1 is SQVTM and CDR2 ANQGSEA.

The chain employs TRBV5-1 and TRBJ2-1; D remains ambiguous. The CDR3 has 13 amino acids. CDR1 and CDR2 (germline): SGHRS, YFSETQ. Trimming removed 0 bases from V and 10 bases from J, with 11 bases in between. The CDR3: CASSLGVLGEQFF. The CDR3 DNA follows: TGCGCCAGCAGCTTGGGAGTCCTCGGGGAGCAGTTCTTC.

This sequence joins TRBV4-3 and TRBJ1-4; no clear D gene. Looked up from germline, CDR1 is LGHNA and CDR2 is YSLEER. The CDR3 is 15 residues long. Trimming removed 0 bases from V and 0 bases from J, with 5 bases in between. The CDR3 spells CASSQDSATNEKLFF. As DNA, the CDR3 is TGCGCCAGCAGCCAAGACAGTGCAACTAATGAAAAACTGTTTTTT.

CDR3 coding DNA: TGTGCCAGCAGTTGGTGGACACTACCTGGCTACACCTTC. It translates to CASSWWTLPGYTF. This rearrangement joins TRBV12-3 or TRBV12-4 to TRBJ1-2; possibly TRBD1 for D (5 bases). The CDR3 totals 13 residues. Deletions cut 4 bases from V and 7 bases from J, with 13 bases between.

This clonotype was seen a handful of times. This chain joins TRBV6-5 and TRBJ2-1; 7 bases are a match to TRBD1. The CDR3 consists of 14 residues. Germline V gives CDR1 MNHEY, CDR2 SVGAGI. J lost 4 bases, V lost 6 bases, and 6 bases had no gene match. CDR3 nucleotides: TGTGCCAGCAGGAATAGACAGGGTTACAATGAGCAGTTCTTC. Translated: CASRNRQGYNEQFF.

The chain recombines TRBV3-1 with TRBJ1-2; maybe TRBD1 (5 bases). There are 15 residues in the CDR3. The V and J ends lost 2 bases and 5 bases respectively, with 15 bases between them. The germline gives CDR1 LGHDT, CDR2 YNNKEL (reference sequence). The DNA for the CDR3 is TGTGCCAGCAGCCAAATAAGCCGGGACTTATATGGCTACACCTTC. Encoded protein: CASSQISRDLYGYTF.

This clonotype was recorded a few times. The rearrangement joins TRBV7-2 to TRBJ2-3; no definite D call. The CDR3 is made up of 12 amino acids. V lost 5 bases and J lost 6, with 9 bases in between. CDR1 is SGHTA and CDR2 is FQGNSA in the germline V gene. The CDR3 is CASSPAGDTQYF. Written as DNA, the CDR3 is TGTGCCAGCAGCCCTGCCGGGGATACGCAGTATTTT.

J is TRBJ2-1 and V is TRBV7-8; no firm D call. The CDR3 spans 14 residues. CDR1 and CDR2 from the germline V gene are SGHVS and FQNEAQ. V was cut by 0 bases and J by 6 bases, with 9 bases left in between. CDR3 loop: CASSLASRPNEQFF. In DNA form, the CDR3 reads TGTGCCAGCAGCTTAGCGTCCAGACCCAATGAGCAGTTCTTC.

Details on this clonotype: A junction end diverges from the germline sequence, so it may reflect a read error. The CDR3 sequence is CAGSSSPQGTQYF. The CDR3 DNA is TGTGCGGGCAGCAGCTCACCTCAAGGGACCCAGTACTTC. The chain couples TRBV5-4 to TRBJ2-7; no firm D call. The DNA end favors TRBJ2-5, so the J call may be wrong. This CDR3 contains 13 residues. Looked up from germline, CDR1 is SGHNT and CDR2 is YYREEE (reference sequence).

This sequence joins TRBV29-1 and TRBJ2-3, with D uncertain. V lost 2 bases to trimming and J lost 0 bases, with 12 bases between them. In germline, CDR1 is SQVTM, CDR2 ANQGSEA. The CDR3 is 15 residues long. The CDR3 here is CSVESGRDSTDTQYF. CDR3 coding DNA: TGCAGCGTTGAATCCGGTCGAGATAGCACAGATACGCAGTATTTT.

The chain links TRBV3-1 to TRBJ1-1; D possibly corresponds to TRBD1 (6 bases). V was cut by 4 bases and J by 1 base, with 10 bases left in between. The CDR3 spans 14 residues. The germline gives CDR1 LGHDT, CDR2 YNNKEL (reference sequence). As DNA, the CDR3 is TGTGCCAGCAGCCCGGTGACAGGGAACACTGAAGCTTTCTTT. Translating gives CASSPVTGNTEAFF.

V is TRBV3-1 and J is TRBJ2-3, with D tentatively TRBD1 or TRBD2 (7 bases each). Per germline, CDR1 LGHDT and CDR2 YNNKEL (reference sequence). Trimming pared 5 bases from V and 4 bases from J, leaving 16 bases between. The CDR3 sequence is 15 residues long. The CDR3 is CASSAGGAYADTQYF. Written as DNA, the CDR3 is TGTGCCAGCAGCGCAGGGGGGGCGTATGCAGATACGCAGTATTTT.

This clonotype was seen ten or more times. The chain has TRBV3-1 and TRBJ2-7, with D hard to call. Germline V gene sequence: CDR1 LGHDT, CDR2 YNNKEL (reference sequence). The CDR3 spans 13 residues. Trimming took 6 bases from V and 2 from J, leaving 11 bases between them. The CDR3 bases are TGTGCCAGCAGTTTGGGCGAGACCTACGAGCAGTACTTC. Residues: CASSLGETYEQYF.

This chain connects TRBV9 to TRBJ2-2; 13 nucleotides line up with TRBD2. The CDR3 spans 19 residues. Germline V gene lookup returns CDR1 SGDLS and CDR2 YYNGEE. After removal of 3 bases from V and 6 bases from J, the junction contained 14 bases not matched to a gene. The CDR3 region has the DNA TGTGCCAGCAGCGAGCTCGCCCCAGGACTAGCGGGAGAGGCCGGGGAGCTGTTTTTT. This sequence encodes CASSELAPGLAGEAGELFF. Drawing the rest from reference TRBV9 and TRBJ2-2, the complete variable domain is DSGVTQTPKHLITATGQRVTLRCSPRSGDLSVYWYQQSLDQGLQFLIQYYNGEERAKGNILERFSAQQFPDLHSELNLSSLELGDSALYFCASSELAPGLAGEAGELFFGEGSRLTVL.

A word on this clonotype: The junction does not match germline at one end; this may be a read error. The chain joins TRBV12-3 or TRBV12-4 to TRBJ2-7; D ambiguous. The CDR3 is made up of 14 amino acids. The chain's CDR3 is CASSFRGSGDEQYF. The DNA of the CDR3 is TGTGCCAGCAGTTTTAGAGGAAGTGGAGACGAGCAGTATTTC.

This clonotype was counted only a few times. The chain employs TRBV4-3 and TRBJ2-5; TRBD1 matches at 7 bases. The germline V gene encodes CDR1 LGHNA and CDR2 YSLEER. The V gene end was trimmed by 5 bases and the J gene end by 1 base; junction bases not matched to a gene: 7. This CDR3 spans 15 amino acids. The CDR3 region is CASSSWDSPQETQYF. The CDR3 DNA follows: TGCGCCAGCAGCTCCTGGGACAGCCCCCAAGAGACCCAGTACTTC.